The subject of this entry is one T cell receptor (beta chain). The clone's antigen remains unknown. Per-nucleotide qualities are absent, and no much larger clonotype sits a single base away. The source of the sample is a study of vaccination and CD4 T cells after COVID-19 (dated by TCRdb to the early 2020s). For the wider study: Every convalescent patient had a positive nasal swab PCR test for SARS-CoV-2, with mild disease in 8 to 10 patients and severe disease in one. Post-vaccine blood samples were taken a median of approximately 70 days after the second vaccine dose, with a range of roughly 13 to 250 days. For stimulating the cultures, overlapping spike peptide pools were used, derived from SARS-CoV-2 as well as from the common cold coronaviruses HCoV-NL63, HCoV-OC43 and HCoV-229E. The convalescent cohort comprised six males and four females, including two Hispanic individuals, seven Caucasians, two Asians and one multiracial person. As controls, cultures received a CEFX viral epitope pool (the positive control), an HIV-1 Nef peptide pool (the negative control), or no peptide at all. Post-COVID blood samples from convalescent patients were collected a median of about 110 days after diagnosis, with a range of 35 to 161 days. Two doses of either the Pfizer-BioNTech BNT162b2 vaccine (n=8) or the Moderna mRNA-1273 vaccine (n=2) were administered to participants. The spike-specific CD4+ TCR repertoire was compared before and after mRNA vaccination in under 11 COVID-19 convalescent patients and a handful of infection-naive healthy vaccine recipients. Results and caveats for the whole study, not just this receptor: Although the median number of SARS-CoV-2-reactive clonotypes went up from around 19 after infection to more than 30 after vaccination, the increase was not significant. In convalescent patients, a median approximately 86% of post-vaccine SARS-CoV-2-reactive clones were detected only after vaccination, and vaccine-specific priming was suggested by this finding. The study included relatively few convalescent patients and did not analyze early timepoints after natural infection. Of the vaccine-specific clones in convalescent patients, 304 of 307, or nearly all, reacted only to SARS-CoV-2 spike and did not cross-react with common cold coronaviruses.

The library was generated by PCR. TCR sequencing of DNA from cultured CD4+ T cells used the Oncomine TCR Beta short-read assay at the Johns Hopkins FTIC core. The QIAamp micro DNA kit was used to extract genomic DNA from the cultured CD4+ T cells. Oncomine TCR Beta libraries from cultured CD4+ T cells were pooled with unique dual indexes and sequenced on an Illumina iSeq 100. The authors processed their data as follows. Non-productive sequences were filtered out, and CDR3s that did not start with C, did not end with F or W, or were shorter than 7 amino acids were discarded. Antigen-specific clonotypes were identified using the MANAFEST web application through comparison of peptide-stimulated wells with reference and other culture wells. Positive clones required FDR below 0.05, an odds ratio above 5, and productive frequency above 0.1% in at least two of three replicate wells. A clonotype counted as cross-reactive if it showed significant expansion both in the SARS-CoV-2 spike wells and in at least one common cold coronavirus spike condition. Using R version 3.6.1, CDR3 homology was evaluated through Levenshtein distances (stringdist) along with unrooted phylogenetic trees (ape). TCRdb redid the processing of the public reads, applying fastp at Q25 and MiXCR, and retained in-frame beta chains. Each CDR3 protein appears once, grouped with its most common genes and DNA. These V and J calls derive from TCRdb rather than the authors' analysis. This sample is represented by 20,000 to 25,000 distinct CDR3 sequences; roughly half of them were singletons. 4% to 6% of the sample goes to the ten largest clones.

According to the study, the label for this sample's treatment or condition signals: 10-day PBMC culture with coronavirus spike peptide pools or control peptides (ViraFEST assay). The study used the ViraFEST assay, which expanded antigen-specific T cells with peptide pools and then identified expanded clonotypes by TCR sequencing. The convalescent patients' positive SARS-CoV-2 PCR tests fell between March and December 2020, which was before the Alpha, Beta and Delta variants emerged in the United States. More than 1.5 million PBMCs per well were cultured in IMDM with roughly 5% human AB serum and 8.5 to 10 IU/ml IL-2, plus 10 ug/ml peptide pools. On days 3 and 7, half of the culture medium was replaced with fresh IL-2-containing medium. After 10 days of culture, CD4+ T cells were isolated by negative selection with the EasySep CD4+ T cell isolation kit. PBMCs were separated from whole blood using Ficoll-Paque Plus gradient centrifugation and then either used fresh or cryopreserved at -140C. Triplicate wells were generally used for each culture condition.

Sequencing was done on a sample of CD4+ T cells from blood, cultured in vitro. The TCR comes from a human donor who had recovered from COVID-19.

The DNA sequence reads TGTGCCAGCAGCTTTAAGCGGGGGCCGACAGATACGCAGTATTTT. Translated, it reads CASSFKRGPTDTQYF. The receptor chain draws on TRBV7-6 and TRBJ2-3, with 8 bases in between that match TRBD2. The CDR1 and CDR2 encoded by the germline V gene are SGHVS and FNYEAQ. Trimmed from V: 3 bases; trimmed from J: 3 bases; junction bases lacking a gene match: 5. The CDR3 runs 15 residues from the cysteine to the phenylalanine. The read is trimmed to its CDR3 DNA, 45 bases read in frame from base 1.